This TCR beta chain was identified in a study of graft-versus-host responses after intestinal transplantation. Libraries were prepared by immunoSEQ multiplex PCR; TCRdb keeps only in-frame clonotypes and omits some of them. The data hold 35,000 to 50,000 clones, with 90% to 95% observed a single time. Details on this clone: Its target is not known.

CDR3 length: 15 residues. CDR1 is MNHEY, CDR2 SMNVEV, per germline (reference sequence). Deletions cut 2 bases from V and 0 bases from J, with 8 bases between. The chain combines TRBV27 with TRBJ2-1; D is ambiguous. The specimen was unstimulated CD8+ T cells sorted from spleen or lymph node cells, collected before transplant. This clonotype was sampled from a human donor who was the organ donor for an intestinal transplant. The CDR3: CASSLSESSYNEQFF. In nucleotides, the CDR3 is TGTGCCAGCAGTTTAAGCGAGAGCTCCTACAATGAGCAGTTCTTC.